Listed below are T cell receptor beta chains from one sample, sequenced in a study of blood T cells in healthy people across ages. In TCRdb, the 5' RACE reads were re-called with MiXCR into one record per CDR3 protein. The sample carries 700,000 or so distinct CDR3 sequences, approximately 22% recorded once. Specimen: blood. These receptor sequences come from a man aged 65 to 85 in good health. The CDR3 runs from the conserved cysteine through the conserved F or W.

TRBJ2-3,TRBV5-5,CASSFPTDGFSTDTQYF
TRBJ2-2,TRBV4-3,CASSQSHSGRTGELFF
TRBJ2-1,TRBV5-1,CASGLEDQRNEQFF
TRBJ1-1,TRBV19,CASSISGEYTEAFF
TRBJ2-3,TRBV20-1,CSSSPGQGPDTQYF
TRBJ2-3,TRBV7-3,CASSTQAGGPADTQYF
TRBJ2-1,TRBV11-3,CASSLEAGVRHEQFF
TRBJ2-6,TRBV9,CASSDPSGANVLTF
TRBJ2-5,TRBV7-9,CASSLGSREQETQYF
TRBJ2-1,TRBV7-9,CASSSTLTSGKVDEQFF
TRBJ2-1,TRBV2,CASKFNRGGSYNEQFF
TRBJ2-3,TRBV7-2,CASSLKTGTDTQYF
TRBJ1-1,TRBV27,CASNKDKANTEAFF
TRBJ2-1,TRBV12-3/TRBV12-4,CASSFGAGGINEQFF
TRBJ2-3,TRBV7-2,CASSLFGRLDTQYF
TRBJ1-2,TRBV20-1,CSATTDSYGYTF
TRBJ2-3,TRBV5-7,CASSLEGEDTSTDTQYF
TRBJ2-1,TRBV9,CASSVVGGRVDEQFF
TRBJ2-6,TRBV19,CASMSWVSGANVLTF
TRBJ2-1,TRBV5-1,CAGSFTGNEQFF
-,TRBV28,CASSLGGIRVYEQYF
TRBJ1-3,TRBV4-2,CASRSLQGSGNAIYF
-,TRBV5-8,CASSNPQANLRDEQFF
-,TRBV7-7,CASSLEKGSEQYF
TRBJ1-3,TRBV7-8,CASSLGGGPRNTIYF
TRBJ1-1,TRBV20-1,CSAGGFFEAFF
TRBJ1-4,TRBV11-2,CASSLVRGSGRNEKLFF
TRBJ2-7,TRBV7-9,CASSLSRLDEQYF
TRBJ2-3,TRBV6-2/TRBV6-3,CASSPSRLRTDTQYF
TRBJ1-2,TRBV7-2,CASSPYRDNGYTF
TRBJ2-1,TRBV29-1,CSVEDSGLSYNEQFF
TRBJ1-1,TRBV20-1,CSAKHTGGTEAFF
TRBJ2-4,TRBV6-6,CASSYDGGSTPWNIQYF
TRBJ1-1,TRBV6-2/TRBV6-3,CASSFLMGGTEAFF
TRBJ1-4,TRBV5-5,CASSWGDRRKNEKLFF
TRBJ2-1,TRBV15,CATTGQVYNEQFF
TRBJ1-1,TRBV19,CARQTAGTTEAFF
TRBJ2-1,TRBV7-9,CASSLGSGDVAYNEQFF
TRBJ1-4,TRBV12-3/TRBV12-4,CASSLLGLSNEKLFF
TRBJ2-5,TRBV29-1,CSARDLDRGSQETQYF
TRBJ2-1,TRBV24-1,CATSDSTSGSLGEQFF
TRBJ1-2,TRBV24-1,CATSRVGYGYTF
TRBJ2-3,TRBV7-9,CASSRADTQYF
TRBJ2-3,TRBV10-3,CAISPVGADTQYF
TRBJ2-3,TRBV9,CASSHGSRVDTQYF
TRBJ2-7,TRBV14,CASSHGILDYEQYF
TRBJ2-5,TRBV5-1,CASSSQGRPEETQYF
TRBJ2-3,TRBV2,CAGRGLAGVSDTQYF
TRBJ1-2,TRBV9,CASSVEPGEGWDYTF
TRBJ1-2,TRBV29-1,CSVVEGGYGYTF
TRBJ1-3,TRBV3-1,CASSQLVSSGNTIYF
TRBJ1-3,TRBV4-1,CASSQEPGGPSSGNTIYF
TRBJ2-3,TRBV12-3/TRBV12-4,CASSLPPGGTDDTQYF